A single sample gave rise to the 16 T cell receptor beta chains below, sequenced in a study of cytomegalovirus exposure and HLA in healthy donors. The PCR employed 60 Vbeta primers together with 13 Jbeta primers. The data were produced by immunoSEQ multiplex PCR, yet TCRdb's version contains in-frame clones alone and is incomplete. This repertoire includes 150,000 or so clones. The source material was PBMCs. All receptors derive from a woman aged 45 to 65 in good health and CMV-seronegative.

This chain joins TRBV30 and TRBJ1-2; 9 bases agree with TRBD1. The CDR3 spans 14 residues. V was clipped by 5 bases and J by 6 bases; unmatched bases: 10. The germline V gene has CDR1 GTSNPN and CDR2 SVGIG (reference sequence). The CDR3 DNA reads as TGTGCCTGGGGGTCGGGACAGGGCGTGGATGGCTACACCTTC. It specifies CAWGSGQGVDGYTF.

The chain carries TRBV10-3 and TRBJ1-5; unclear D gene. In germline, CDR1 is ENHRY, CDR2 SYGVKD. The length of the CDR3 is 15 residues. Between the trimmed V and J ends, which lost 5 bases and 4 bases, there was a span of 15 bases. The CDR3 DNA follows: TGTGCCATCAGTTCTAAAGGAGGTGAAAATCAGCCCCAGCATTTT. Encoded protein: CAISSKGGENQPQHF.

V gene TRBV18 combines with J gene TRBJ2-7, with TRBD2 identical over 12 bases. This CDR3 contains 14 residues. The germline CDR1 and CDR2 sequences are KGHSH and LQKENI. V was pared by 6 bases and J by 1 base, with 1 base of the junction left unmatched. The CDR3 nucleotides are TGTGCCAGCTCCGGACTAGCGGGATCCTACGAGCAGTACTTC. This translates into CASSGLAGSYEQYF.

The CDR3: CASSSTGAMGTEAFF. The DNA for the CDR3 is TGTGCCAGCAGCTCGACAGGGGCGATGGGCACTGAAGCTTTCTTT. The chain couples TRBV5-4 to TRBJ1-1; the match to TRBD1 covers 8 bases. With 3 bases clipped from V and 4 bases from J, the junction kept 8 bases outside the gene matches. The CDR3 runs 15 residues. Germline V gene sequence: CDR1 SGHNT, CDR2 YYREEE (reference sequence).

J is TRBJ2-1 and V is TRBV9; 7 positions agree with TRBD2. This CDR3 region has 15 residues. Trimming cost V 6 bases and J 1 base; bases outside gene matches: 7. In germline, CDR1 is SGDLS, CDR2 YYNGEE. CDR3 sequence: CASKGGGSSYNEQFF. The CDR3 DNA follows: TGTGCCAGCAAGGGTGGCGGGAGTTCCTACAATGAGCAGTTCTTC.

This chain joins TRBV28 and TRBJ2-3; tentatively, D is TRBD2 (6 bases). CDR1 and CDR2 from the germline V gene are MDHEN and SYDVKM. There are 16 residues in the CDR3. Trimming removed 4 bases at V and 1 base at J, with 15 bases between. The CDR3 region is CASSYSGSRGTDTQYF. For the CDR3, the DNA is TGTGCCAGCAGTTATAGCGGTAGCCGGGGCACAGATACGCAGTATTTT.

The chain employs TRBV7-3 and TRBJ2-3; 10 positions agree with TRBD2. Germline lookup yields CDR1 SGHTA and CDR2 FQGTGA. Trimming cost V 5 bases and J 4 bases; bases outside gene matches: 9. This CDR3 region has 16 residues. The CDR3 sequence is CASSLVVAGGSDTQYF. Here the CDR3 DNA reads TGTGCCAGCAGCCTAGTGGTAGCGGGGGGTTCAGATACGCAGTATTTT.

V usage is TRBV6-5 and J usage is TRBJ2-1, with a possible D match to TRBD2 (7 bases). This CDR3 contains 12 residues. Germline assignment: CDR1 MNHEY and CDR2 SVGAGI. The V end lost 3 bases, the J end lost 14 bases, and 14 bases lay between the germline ends. In DNA form, the CDR3 reads TGTGCCAGCAGTTATAGGGGGGGGAGGGAGTTCTTC. The encoded protein is CASSYRGGREFF.

The V call is TRBV28, the J call TRBJ2-7, with 11 bases identical to TRBD2. The CDR3 runs to 17 residues. Trimming removed 5 bases from V and 5 bases from J; junction bases left unmatched: 14. Germline V CDR1 and CDR2: MDHEN, SYDVKM. The CDR3 nucleotides are TGTGCCAGCAGTCTTGTTTTGTTAGCGGGAGGGCCCCACGAGCAGTACTTC. Amino acid sequence: CASSLVLLAGGPHEQYF.

The gene calls are TRBV9 and TRBJ2-2; D gene unclear. There are 14 residues in the CDR3. Trimming pared 2 bases from V and 1 base from J, leaving 6 bases between. Germline values: CDR1 SGDLS, CDR2 YYNGEE. The CDR3 DNA follows: TGTGCCAGCAGCGTCGCAGGGAACACCGGGGAGCTGTTTTTT. Protein: CASSVAGNTGELFF.

The CDR3 bases are TGCGCCAGCAGCTTCTCTAATACAGGGACTGAAGCTTTCTTT. Translated: CASSFSNTGTEAFF. This sequence joins TRBV5-1 and TRBJ1-1, with a possible D match to TRBD1 (6 bases). The CDR3 totals 14 residues. Germline V CDR1 and CDR2: SGHRS, YFSETQ. With 2 bases removed from V and 5 bases from J, the gap between germline ends came to 13 bases.

The rearrangement uses TRBV6-6 and TRBJ1-4; possible D gene TRBD1, 6 bases. V was shortened by 7 bases and J by 7 bases, with 13 bases between the two germline ends. CDR3 length equals 13 residues. CDR1 and CDR2 (germline): MNHNY, SVGAGI (reference sequence). CDR3 sequence (DNA): TGTGCCAGCACTGACAGGCCGGCTGAAAAACTGTTTTTT. Residues: CASTDRPAEKLFF.

The chain recombines TRBV30 with TRBJ2-7; TRBD1 is a possible D gene (5 bases). CDR1 is GTSNPN and CDR2 is SVGIG in the germline V gene (reference sequence). Trimming shortened V by 1 base and J by 0 bases, and 13 bases separated the two germline ends. The CDR3 spans 15 residues. CDR3 sequence: CAWSAGHSSSYEQYF. CDR3 in DNA: TGTGCCTGGAGTGCCGGACACTCGAGCTCCTACGAGCAGTACTTC.

V usage is TRBV15 and J usage is TRBJ1-2; 8 nucleotides line up with TRBD1. CDR1 is LNHNV, CDR2 YYDKDF, per germline (reference sequence). The V and J ends lost 2 bases and 7 bases, in that order; junction bases with no gene match: 12. This CDR3 is built from 16 residues. In nucleotides, the CDR3 is TGTGCCACCAGCAGACCTGACTATTCAGGGGGCCGTGGCTACACCTTC. This gives the protein CATSRPDYSGGRGYTF.

The CDR3: CSVRWTPEGGNEQFF. The DNA for the CDR3 is TGCAGCGTCCGATGGACACCCGAAGGTGGCAATGAGCAGTTCTTC. The chain joins TRBV29-1 to TRBJ2-1, with a possible D match to TRBD1 (5 bases). This CDR3 has 15 residues. Germline V gene data show CDR1 as SQVTM and CDR2 as ANQGSEA. V was pared by 6 bases and J by 6 bases, with 21 bases between.

The chain employs TRBV5-4 and TRBJ2-3, with 10 bases fitting TRBD2. Germline CDR1 SGHNT, CDR2 YYREEE (reference sequence). Trimming removed 4 bases from V and 1 base from J; junction bases left unmatched: 3. This CDR3 has 15 residues. The CDR3 here is CASSLTSGGTDTQYF. DNA of the CDR3: TGTGCCAGCAGCCTTACTAGCGGGGGCACAGATACGCAGTATTTT.